These 31 T cell receptor beta chains were sequenced from one sample in a study of molecular identifiers for immune sequencing clone quantification. TCRdb called the PCR reads again in MiXCR, with one record for every CDR3 protein. This sample has approximately 97,000 distinct CDR3 sequences, with 20% to 25% found just once. Sequencing used naive CD8+ T cells from blood, with Jurkat cell RNA spiked in. Sample subset: FACS-sorted CD8+CD4-CCR7+CD45RA+ naive T cells. The receptors were sampled from a human donor in good health. Some libraries in this study had Jurkat cell RNA spiked in.

This clonotype was seen once. One base away lies a much larger clone, so this may be a sequencing read error. The chain joins TRBV19 to TRBJ2-3; D may match TRBD1 or TRBD2 (6 bases each). Looked up from germline, CDR1 is LNHDA and CDR2 is SQIVND (reference sequence). This CDR3 has 15 amino acids. The V gene lost 3 bases and the J gene lost 4 bases, with 14 bases spanning the gap. CDR3 coding DNA: TGTGCCAGTAGTATCGGGGGCGCGAGCGCAGATACGCAGTATTTT. Translating gives CASSIGGASADTQYF.

In this sample, this clonotype turned up a few times. V and J are TRBV19 and TRBJ1-1; D ambiguous. The CDR3 is 12 residues long. Germline assignment: CDR1 LNHDA and CDR2 SQIVND (reference sequence). V was shortened by 7 bases and J by 8 bases, with 14 bases between the two germline ends. The CDR3 DNA reads TGTGCCAGTACTCCCTTGTTGGGGGAAGCTTTCTTT. Protein sequence: CASTPLLGEAFF.

In this sample, this clonotype turned up many times. V usage is TRBV5-1 and J usage is TRBJ2-7; the match to TRBD2 covers 7 bases. The CDR3 is 14 amino acids. The germline V gene has CDR1 SGHRS and CDR2 YFSETQ. Trimming cost V 4 bases and J 3 bases; bases outside gene matches: 7. CDR3: CASSLITGGYEQYF. The CDR3 bases are TGCGCCAGCAGCCTTATAACGGGGGGCTACGAGCAGTACTTC.

This clonotype was picked up many times. The chain combines TRBV7-9 with TRBJ2-7, with D hard to call. This CDR3 has 12 residues. The V end lost 5 bases, the J end lost 6 bases, and 11 bases lay between the germline ends. From germline, CDR1 is SEHNR and CDR2 FQNEAQ (reference sequence). The CDR3 sequence is CASSPKAGEQYF. As DNA, the CDR3 is TGTGCCAGCAGCCCAAAGGCTGGCGAGCAGTACTTC.

This clonotype has a count of ten or more. This chain connects TRBV19 to TRBJ1-1; D call uncertain. Trimming took off 7 bases at V and 0 bases at J, with 6 bases between the two ends. The V gene's germline CDR1 is LNHDA and CDR2 SQIVND (reference sequence). The CDR3 is 12 amino acids. This CDR3 is CASTNLNTEAFF. The CDR3 DNA reads TGTGCCAGTACTAACTTGAACACTGAAGCTTTCTTT.

About this clonotype: With a much larger clone just one base away, this may be a read error. The rearrangement joins TRBV4-3 to TRBJ1-3, with 7 bases lining up with TRBD1. Germline CDR1 LGHNA, CDR2 YSLEER. This CDR3 comprises 17 residues. The CDR3 bases are TGCGCCAGCAGCCCAGCAGGGGGGGGGACATATGGAACCACCATATATTTT. It codes for CASSPAGGGTYGTTIYF.

Points on this clonotype: A much more abundant neighbour one base away suggests this may be a read error. This is likely a read error, given that the CDR3 carries no conserved phenylalanine or tryptophan at its end. The rearrangement uses TRBV7-2 and TRBJ2-3; D might be TRBD1 (6 bases). The ends were cut back, 5 bases at V and 0 bases at J, with 15 bases in the middle. Germline V gene lookup returns CDR1 SGHTA and CDR2 FQGNSA. This CDR3 spans 16 amino acids. The CDR3 loop is CASSRTGLSSTDTQYS. The DNA of the CDR3 is TGTGCCAGCAGCCGTACAGGGCTAAGTAGCACAGATACGCAGTATTCT.

This clonotype has at least ten counts. This chain joins TRBV4-3 and TRBJ1-1; D gene uncertain. Per the germline V gene, CDR1 is LGHNA and CDR2 is YSLEER. CDR3 size: 17 residues. The ends were cut back, 0 bases at V and 6 bases at J, with 20 bases in the middle. CDR3 DNA sequence: TGCGCCAGCAGCCAAGAATTTTCGGCCAGCTTTGTAGCTGAAGCTTTCTTT. It yields the protein CASSQEFSASFVAEAFF.

This clonotype was seen repeatedly, ten times or more. This chain uses TRBV20-1 with TRBJ2-7; D call uncertain. V lost 4 bases to trimming and J lost 0 bases, with 10 bases between them. The CDR3 has 13 residues. From germline, CDR1 is DFQATT and CDR2 SNEGSKA (reference sequence). CDR3 bases: TGCAGTGCTACGGGTCCCAACTCCTACGAGCAGTACTTC. As protein: CSATGPNSYEQYF.

A few counts support this clonotype. With a much larger clone just one base away, this may be a read error. Likely a read error: the CDR3 ends without its conserved phenylalanine or tryptophan. The rearrangement joins TRBV27 to TRBJ2-7; perhaps TRBD2 as D (7 bases). Germline V lookup: CDR1 MNHEY, CDR2 SMNVEV (reference sequence). Trimming left V 6 bases short and J 5 bases short, with 11 bases between. This CDR3 spans 12 amino acids. CDR3 bases: TGTGCCAGCAGAACCGGGGGGCACGAGCAGTACCTC. Encoded protein: CASRTGGHEQYL.

A word on this clonotype: A much larger clone sits a single nucleotide away, making a read error possible. This sequence joins TRBV6-2 or TRBV6-3 and TRBJ1-1; D may be TRBD1 (5 bases). The CDR3 spans 13 residues. The V end lost 4 bases, the J end lost 13 bases, and 19 bases lay between the germline ends. Germline V gene sequence: CDR1 MNHEY, CDR2 SVGEGT. CDR3 loop: CASSFSGIYGGFF. The DNA for the CDR3 is TGTGCCAGCAGTTTTTCAGGGATATATGGAGGTTTCTTT.

This clonotype has a count of ten or more. The chain joins TRBV30 to TRBJ1-1; no clear D gene. V was trimmed by 5 bases and J by 0 bases, leaving 10 bases between them. The CDR3 is 13 residues long. Germline V gene data show CDR1 as GTSNPN and CDR2 as SVGIG (reference sequence). CDR3 loop: CAWEDVLNTEAFF. CDR3 bases: TGTGCCTGGGAGGACGTACTGAACACTGAAGCTTTCTTT.

This clonotype was seen at least ten times. The chain uses TRBV6-5 and TRBJ2-1, with 7 positions matching TRBD1. Germline V gene sequence: CDR1 MNHEY, CDR2 SVGAGI. The CDR3 covers 14 residues. J lost 5 bases, V lost 6 bases, and 7 bases had no gene match. The CDR3 nucleotides are TGTGCCAGCAGGCCCGGGACAGCCAACAATGAGCAGTTCTTC. Its protein is CASRPGTANNEQFF.

About this clonotype: Given a much more abundant clone one base away, this may be a read error. The chain combines TRBV6-6 with TRBJ2-3; TRBD2 matches 11 bases. This CDR3 spans 15 amino acids. V dropped 3 bases and J dropped 4; count of bases not matched to a gene: 3. Germline CDR1 MNHNY, CDR2 SVGAGI (reference sequence). The CDR3 DNA reads as TGTGCCAGCAGTTATATAGCGGGGGGGGCAGATACGCAGTATTTT. It is translated as CASSYIAGGADTQYF.

This clonotype appeared once. With a much larger clone just one base away, this may be a read error. The V gene is TRBV19, the J gene TRBJ2-5; 8 bases match TRBD2. Germline V CDR1 and CDR2: LNHDA, SQIVND (reference sequence). Trimming at V came to 3 bases and at J to 0 bases, leaving 12 bases not matched to a gene. The CDR3 is 18 residues long. The CDR3 loop is CASSIGPAGVTYQETQYF. The CDR3 coding sequence is TGTGCCAGTAGTATTGGGCCAGCGGGGGTGACGTACCAAGAGACCCAGTACTTC. Supplemented by reference TRBV19 and TRBJ2-5, the full variable domain reads DGGITQSPKYLFRKEGQNVTLSCEQNLNHDAMYWYRQDPGQGLRLIYYSQIVNDFQKGDIAEGYSVSREKKESFPLTVTSAQKNPTAFYLCASSIGPAGVTYQETQYFGPGTRLLVL.

In this sample, this clonotype turned up many times. The chain uses TRBV23-1 and TRBJ2-6; no firm D call. TRBV23-1 is classed as an ORF, of uncertain function. Trimming shortened V by 3 bases and J by 0 bases, and 12 bases separated the two germline ends. CDR3 length equals 17 residues. For the CDR3, the DNA is TGCGCCAGCAGTCATCCCGCCTGCCTCTCTGGGGCCAACGTCCTGACTTTC. It yields the protein CASSHPACLSGANVLTF.

This clonotype was detected ten times or more. The chain joins TRBV29-1 to TRBJ2-1; TRBD2 matches 11 bases. Trimming at V came to 8 bases and at J to 6 bases, leaving 3 bases not matched to a gene. The CDR3 consists of 12 residues. Germline CDR1 reads SQVTM; CDR2 reads ANQGSEA. The CDR3 loop reads CSITSGSNEQFF. The DNA for the CDR3 is TGCAGCATAACTAGCGGGAGCAATGAGCAGTTCTTC.

This clonotype was observed a single time. A much more abundant neighbour one base away suggests this may be a read error. The V gene is TRBV4-1, the J gene TRBJ1-5, with unresolved D. CDR3 length: 13 amino acids. Germline V gene sequence: CDR1 MGHRA, CDR2 YSYEKL. Deletions cut 0 bases from V and 7 bases from J, with 7 bases between. Here the CDR3 DNA reads TGCGCCAGCAGCCAAGAATTGAGGCAGCCCCAGCATTTT. Translated: CASSQELRQPQHF.

As regards this clonotype: It may be a read error: a sequence one base away is much more abundant. The chain is built from TRBV6-1 and TRBJ1-1; D unresolved. Germline V gene sequence: CDR1 MNHNS, CDR2 SASEGT. The CDR3 has 15 residues. Deletions cut 7 bases from V and 1 base from J, with 16 bases between. In DNA, the CDR3 is TGTGCCAGCACCCTACCCCCGACGGAGAACACTGAAGCTTTCTTT. Translated, it gives CASTLPPTENTEAFF.

This clonotype was counted between two and nine times. The V call is TRBV27, the J call TRBJ2-7; 8 nucleotides line up with TRBD1. The CDR3 totals 13 residues. Germline V gene lookup returns CDR1 MNHEY and CDR2 SMNVEV (reference sequence). V lost 3 bases to trimming and J lost 3 bases; unmatched junction nucleotides: 1. CDR3 sequence reads: CASSLDRDYEQYF. Written as DNA, the CDR3 is TGTGCCAGCAGTTTGGACAGGGACTACGAGCAGTACTTC.

Note on this clonotype: A read error may explain this, as a much larger clone is one base away. The chain is built from TRBV6-5 and TRBJ2-3; 7 bases align to TRBD1. The CDR3 sequence is 13 residues long. The germline CDR1 and CDR2 sequences are MNHEY and SVGAGI. The CDR3 sequence is CASSQGGTVTQYF. CDR3 bases: TGTGCCAGCAGCCAAGGGGGCACAGTTACGCAGTATTTT.

Concerning this clonotype: One end of the junction varies from germline; a read error may be responsible. The genes are TRBV6-4 and TRBJ2-3; D is ambiguous. The CDR3 loop spans 13 amino acids. The germline V gene has CDR1 MRHNA and CDR2 SNTAGT. The CDR3 sequence: CASSAPGTNTQYF. The CDR3 DNA reads as TGCGCCAGCAGTGCCCCTGGCACAAATACGCAGTATTTT.

As for this clonotype: A much larger clone is a single base away; this may be a read error. The chain employs TRBV13 and TRBJ2-3, with TRBD2 identical over 10 bases. Germline CDR1 and CDR2: PRHDT and FYEKMQ (reference sequence). This CDR3 comprises 16 residues. V trimming: 4 bases; J trimming: 1 base; junction bases outside the gene matches: 5. CDR3 in amino acids: CASSSSGTSGTDTQYF. For the CDR3, the DNA is TGTGCCAGCAGCTCCTCCGGGACTAGCGGCACAGATACGCAGTATTTT.

The table lists this clonotype with many counts. The CDR3 bases are TGTGCTAGTGGTTTTTCAGATACGCAGTATTTT. Residues: CASGFSDTQYF. The gene calls are TRBV12-5 and TRBJ2-3; D remains ambiguous. CDR3 length equals 11 residues. The germline CDR1 and CDR2 sequences are LGHNT and FRNRAP. V dropped 3 bases and J dropped 4 bases, with 2 bases sitting between them.

There are many counts of this clonotype. The rearrangement joins TRBV27 to TRBJ2-7; unclear D gene. The CDR3 totals 16 residues. V was trimmed by 5 bases and J by 0 bases, leaving 17 bases between them. The germline CDR1 and CDR2 sequences are MNHEY and SMNVEV (reference sequence). In DNA form, the CDR3 reads TGTGCCAGCAGTCTCACCGCCCCGAAGAACTCCTACGAGCAGTACTTC. Translating gives CASSLTAPKNSYEQYF.

This clonotype was seen ten or more times. The rearrangement joins TRBV6-2 or TRBV6-3 to TRBJ1-1; 7 nucleotides align to TRBD1. This CDR3 has 13 residues. Per the germline V gene, CDR1 is MNHEY and CDR2 is SVGEGT. V lost 7 bases and J lost 6; bases outside the gene matches: 8. CDR3 residues: CASTRQGLAEAFF. The CDR3 DNA follows: TGTGCCAGCACTCGACAGGGCTTGGCTGAAGCTTTCTTT.

As regards this clonotype: This clone may be a read error of a much larger clone one base away. The chain uses TRBV3-1 and TRBJ1-5; D is possibly TRBD1 (6 bases). This CDR3 region has 16 residues. From germline, CDR1 is LGHDT and CDR2 YNNKEL (reference sequence). The CDR3 DNA sequence: TGTGCCAACAGCCAAAGGATAGGGGGGGACAATCAGCCCCAGCATTTT. Translating it yields CANSQRIGGDNQPQHF.

This clonotype has only a few counts. This sequence joins TRBV18 and TRBJ2-7, with a weak D call TRBD1 (5 bases). There are 15 residues in the CDR3. Germline lookup yields CDR1 KGHSH and CDR2 LQKENI. V lost 3 bases and J lost 5, with 17 bases in between. The CDR3 sequence is CASSPGQGSANEQYF. The CDR3 DNA reads as TGTGCCAGCTCACCGGGCCAGGGTTCTGCGAACGAGCAGTACTTC.

This clonotype has ten or more counts. This rearrangement joins TRBV24-1 to TRBJ1-1; possibly TRBD1 for D (6 bases). V lost 9 bases and J 1 base, leaving 17 bases between the germline ends. In germline, CDR1 is KGHDR, CDR2 SFDVKD. The length of the CDR3 is 15 residues. The CDR3 spells CATARSGTSNTEAFF. Written as DNA, the CDR3 is TGTGCCACCGCCCGATCCGGGACATCGAACACTGAAGCTTTCTTT.

As regards this clonotype: This may come from a read error, since a much larger clone is one base off. This chain uses TRBV28 with TRBJ2-3; D is possibly TRBD2 (6 bases). The germline V gene has CDR1 MDHEN and CDR2 SYDVKM. The CDR3 is 17 residues long. V lost 2 bases, J lost 3 bases, and 18 bases lay in between. CDR3 residues: CASSLAGWREWTDTQYF. As DNA, the CDR3 is TGTGCCAGCAGTTTAGCTGGCTGGAGGGAATGGACAGATACGCAGTATTTT.

In the case of this clonotype: A much larger clone lies a single base off, so this may be a read error. It is likely a read error, because the conserved phenylalanine at the end of the CDR3 is missing. This chain joins TRBV28 and TRBJ2-7; maybe TRBD2 (5 bases). Germline assignment: CDR1 MDHEN and CDR2 SYDVKM. Trimming left V 5 bases short and J 9 bases short, with 20 bases between. The CDR3 extends over 14 amino acids. CDR3 DNA: TGTGCCAGCAGTGCGGGCCAAGACTTCGGTAGGCAGTACTCC. Translated, it gives CASSAGQDFGRQYS.